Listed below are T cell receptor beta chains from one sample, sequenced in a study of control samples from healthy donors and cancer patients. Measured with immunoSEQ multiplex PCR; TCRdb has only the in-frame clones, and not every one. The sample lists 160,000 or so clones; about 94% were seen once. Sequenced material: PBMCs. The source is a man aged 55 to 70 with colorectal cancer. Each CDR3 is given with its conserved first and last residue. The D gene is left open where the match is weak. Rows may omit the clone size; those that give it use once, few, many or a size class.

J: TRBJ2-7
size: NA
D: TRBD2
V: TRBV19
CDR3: CASSISGAGPFYEQYF
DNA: TGTGCCAGTAGTATATCGGGAGCGGGGCCATTCTACGAGCAGTACTTC

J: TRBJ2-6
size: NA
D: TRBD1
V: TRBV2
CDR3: CASSPGQGRTGANVLTF
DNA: TGTGCCAGCAGTCCCGGACAGGGTAGGACTGGGGCCAACGTCCTGACTTTC

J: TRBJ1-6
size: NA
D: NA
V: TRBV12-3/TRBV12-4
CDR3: CASSFDSHSPLHF
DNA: TGTGCCAGCAGTTTTGACAGCCATTCACCCCTCCACTTT

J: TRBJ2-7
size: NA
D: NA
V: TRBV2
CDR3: CASSREQALDEQYF
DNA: TGTGCCAGCAGTAGGGAACAGGCTCTCGACGAGCAGTACTTC

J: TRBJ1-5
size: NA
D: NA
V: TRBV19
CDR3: CASSIAASQPQHF
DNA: TGTGCCAGTAGTATAGCCGCATCTCAGCCCCAGCATTTT

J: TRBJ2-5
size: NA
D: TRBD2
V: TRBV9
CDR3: CASSQTSGSFQETQYF
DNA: TGTGCCAGCAGTCAAACTAGCGGCTCGTTCCAAGAGACCCAGTACTTC

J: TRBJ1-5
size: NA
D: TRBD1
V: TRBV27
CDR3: CASNTDRGHGQPQHF
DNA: TGTGCCAGCAATACGGACAGGGGGCATGGTCAGCCCCAGCATTTT

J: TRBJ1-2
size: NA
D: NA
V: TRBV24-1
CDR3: CATSDLEGGYTF
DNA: TGTGCCACCAGTGATTTGGAGGGTGGCTACACCTTC

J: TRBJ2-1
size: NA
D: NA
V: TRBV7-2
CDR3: CASSLAPSDGSYNEQFF
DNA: TGTGCCAGCAGCTTAGCCCCTAGCGATGGCTCCTACAATGAGCAGTTCTTC

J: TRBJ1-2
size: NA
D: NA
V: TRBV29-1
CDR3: CSVEEAARGYTF
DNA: TGCAGCGTTGAAGAGGCTGCCCGGGGCTACACCTTC

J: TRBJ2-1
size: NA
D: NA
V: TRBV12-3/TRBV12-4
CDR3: CASTSLYNEQFF
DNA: TGTGCCAGCACCAGTCTCTACAATGAGCAGTTCTTC

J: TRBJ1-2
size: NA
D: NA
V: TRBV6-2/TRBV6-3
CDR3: CASSQGGATNYGYTF
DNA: TGTGCCAGCAGCCAAGGAGGGGCTACTAACTATGGCTACACCTTC

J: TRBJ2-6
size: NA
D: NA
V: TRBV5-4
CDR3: CASSRGRHSGANVLTF
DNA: TGTGCCAGCAGCAGGGGACGGCACTCTGGGGCCAACGTCCTGACTTTC

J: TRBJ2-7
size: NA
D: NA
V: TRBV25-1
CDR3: CASRDGAGDEQYF
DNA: TGTGCCAGCAGGGACGGAGCCGGGGACGAGCAGTACTTC

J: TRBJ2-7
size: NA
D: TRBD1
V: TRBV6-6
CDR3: CASSYSNRGIDEQYF
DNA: TGTGCCAGCAGTTACTCGAACAGGGGGATCGACGAGCAGTACTTC

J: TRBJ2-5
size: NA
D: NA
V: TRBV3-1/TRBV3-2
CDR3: CASSPGSQETQYF
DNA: TGTGCCAGCAGCCCGGGGTCTCAAGAGACCCAGTACTTC

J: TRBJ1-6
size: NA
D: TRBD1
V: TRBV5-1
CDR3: CASSPGQVHSPLHF
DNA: TGCGCCAGCAGCCCGGGACAGGTACATTCACCCCTCCACTTT

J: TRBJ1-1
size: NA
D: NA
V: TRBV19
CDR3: CASREGGEPRNTEAFF
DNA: TGTGCCAGTAGAGAAGGCGGAGAGCCCCGTAACACTGAAGCTTTCTTT

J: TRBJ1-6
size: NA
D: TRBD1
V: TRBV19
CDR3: CASSGQGMSSYNSPLHF
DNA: TGTGCCAGTAGTGGACAGGGGATGAGCTCCTATAATTCACCCCTCCACTTT

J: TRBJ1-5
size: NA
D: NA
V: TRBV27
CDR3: CASSTGRYSNQPQHF
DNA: TGTGCCAGCAGTACGGGCCGATATAGCAATCAGCCCCAGCATTTT

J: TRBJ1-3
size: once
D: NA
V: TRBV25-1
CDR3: CASTTETGNTIYF
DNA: TGTGCCAGCACGACAGAGACTGGAAACACCATATATTTT

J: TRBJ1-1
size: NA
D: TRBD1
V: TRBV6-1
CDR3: CASSETGAWGAFF
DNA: TGTGCCAGCAGTGAAACAGGGGCCTGGGGAGCTTTCTTT

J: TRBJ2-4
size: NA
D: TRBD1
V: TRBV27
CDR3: CASSPGQGSAKNIQYF
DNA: TGTGCCAGCAGTCCCGGACAGGGGTCGGCCAAAAACATTCAGTACTTC

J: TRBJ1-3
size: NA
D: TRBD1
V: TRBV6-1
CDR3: CASSEITGGGNTIYF
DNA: TGTGCCAGCAGTGAGATTACAGGGGGTGGAAACACCATATATTTT

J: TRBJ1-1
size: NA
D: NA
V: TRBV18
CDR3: CASSPRQDMNTEAFF
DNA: TGTGCCAGCTCTCCTCGACAGGACATGAACACTGAAGCTTTCTTT

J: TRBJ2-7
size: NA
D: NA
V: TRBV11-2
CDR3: CASSSAPQKIYEQYF
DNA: TGTGCCAGCAGCTCCGCCCCCCAAAAAATTTACGAGCAGTACTTC

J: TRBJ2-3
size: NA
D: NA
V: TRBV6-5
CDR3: CASSYKGAAGTDTQYF
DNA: TGTGCCAGCAGTTACAAAGGAGCAGCGGGTACAGATACGCAGTATTTT

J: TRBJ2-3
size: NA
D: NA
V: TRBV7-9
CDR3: CASNRETDTQYF
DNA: TGTGCCAGCAACCGGGAAACAGATACGCAGTATTTT

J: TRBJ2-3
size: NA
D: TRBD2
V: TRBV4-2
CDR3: CASSLTSGGAVDTQYF
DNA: TGTGCCAGCAGCCTGACTAGCGGGGGGGCGGTAGATACGCAGTATTTT

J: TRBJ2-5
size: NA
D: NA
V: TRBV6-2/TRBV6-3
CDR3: CASSYQTPETQYF
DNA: TGTGCCAGCAGTTACCAGACACCAGAGACCCAGTACTTC

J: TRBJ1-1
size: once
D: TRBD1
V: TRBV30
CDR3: CAWTGQGNTEAFF
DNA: TGTGCCTGGACCGGACAGGGGAACACTGAAGCTTTCTTT

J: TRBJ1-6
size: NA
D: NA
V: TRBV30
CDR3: CAWSLGTNTISYNSPLHF
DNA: TGTGCCTGGAGCCTCGGGACAAACACAATCTCCTATAATTCACCCCTCCACTTT

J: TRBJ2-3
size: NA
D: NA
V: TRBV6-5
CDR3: CASRKGWDVSVTQYF
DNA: TGTGCCAGCAGGAAGGGCTGGGACGTTTCGGTTACGCAGTATTTT

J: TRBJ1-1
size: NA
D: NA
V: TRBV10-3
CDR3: CAISEGANEAFF
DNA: TGTGCCATCAGTGAAGGGGCCAATGAAGCTTTCTTT

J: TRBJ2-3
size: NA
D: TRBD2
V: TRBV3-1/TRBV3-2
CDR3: CASSQLIRGGTDTQYF
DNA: TGTGCCAGCAGCCAATTGATTCGGGGGGGCACAGATACGCAGTATTTT

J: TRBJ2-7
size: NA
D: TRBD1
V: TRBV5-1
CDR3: CASSLDLRQGSEQYF
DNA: TGCGCCAGCAGCTTGGACCTTAGACAGGGGAGCGAGCAGTACTTC

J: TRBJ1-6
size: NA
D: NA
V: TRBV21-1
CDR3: CAGGQDNSPLHF
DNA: TGTGCCGGCGGACAGGATAATTCACCCCTCCACTTT

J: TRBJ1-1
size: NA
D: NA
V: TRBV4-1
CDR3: CASSQDRQGYTEAFF
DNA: TGCGCCAGCAGCCAAGATCGGCAGGGATACACTGAAGCTTTCTTT

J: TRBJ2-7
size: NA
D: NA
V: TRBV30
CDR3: CAWSVGGKSEQYF
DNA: TGTGCCTGGAGTGTGGGGGGAAAGAGCGAGCAGTACTTC

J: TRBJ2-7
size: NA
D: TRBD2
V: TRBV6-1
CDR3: CASSERGTSGGYTYEQYF
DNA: TGTGCCAGCAGTGAAAGGGGGACTAGCGGGGGTTATACCTACGAGCAGTACTTC